Presented here are 10 T cell receptor beta chains from one specimen sequenced in a study of vaccination and CD4 T cells after COVID-19. CD4+ T cells that had been cultured provided DNA sequenced with the Oncomine TCR Beta short-read assay. One entry per CDR3 protein, called by TCRdb with MiXCR from the PCR reads. The sample holds approximately 15,000 distinct CDR3 sequences, roughly half seen once. Treatment defined: approximately 9-day PBMC culture with coronavirus spike peptide pools or control peptides (ViraFEST assay). Their specific antigens are unknown. Sequencing was done on a sample of CD4+ T cells from blood, cultured in vitro. Receptors originate from a human donor who had recovered from COVID-19.

The genes are TRBV20-1 and TRBJ2-1; TRBD2 matches at 9 bases. This CDR3 contains 13 residues. Per the germline V gene, CDR1 is DFQATT and CDR2 is SNEGSKA (reference sequence). The trim removed 3 bases at V and 6 bases at J, leaving 3 bases unmatched. The CDR3 region has the DNA TGCAGTGCTAGGGGACTAGCAGGCAATGAGCAGTTCTTC. Translation gives CSARGLAGNEQFF.

The CDR3 region has the DNA TGTGCCAGCAACCGGGACAGGGGGCGAGCGGATGGCTACACCTTC. Protein: CASNRDRGRADGYTF. The genes are TRBV2 and TRBJ1-2; TRBD1 agrees at 12 bases. After removal of 7 bases from V and 6 bases from J, the junction contained 9 bases not matched to a gene. Germline V gene lookup returns CDR1 SNHLY and CDR2 FYNNEI. This CDR3 has 15 amino acids.

The chain couples TRBV7-9 to TRBJ2-5; D perhaps matches TRBD2 (5 bases). The CDR3 extends over 12 amino acids. V was pared by 7 bases and J by 4 bases, with 10 bases between. CDR1 SEHNR and CDR2 FQNEAQ come from the germline V gene (reference sequence). CDR3 in DNA: TGTGCCAGCATCTCTGAGGGAGAGACCCAGTACTTC. Encoded protein: CASISEGETQYF.

This clonotype was counted once. The chain carries TRBV7-2 and TRBJ2-7; D is perhaps TRBD1 or TRBD2 (5 bases each). Germline CDR1 and CDR2: SGHTA and FQGNSA. The length of the CDR3 is 11 residues. The V end was cut by 11 bases, the J end by 6 bases, with 14 bases between. The CDR3 bases are TGTGCCTCGGGGCCAAGATCCGAGCAGTACTTC. It yields the protein CASGPRSEQYF. Drawing the rest from reference TRBV7-2 and TRBJ2-7, the complete variable domain is GAGVSQSPSNKVTEKGKDVELRCDPISGHTALYWYRQSLGQGLEFLIYFQGNSAPDKSGLPSDRFSAERTGGSVSTLTIQRTQQEDSAVYLCASGPRSEQYFGPGTRLTVT.

The V and J genes are TRBV29-1 and TRBJ2-2; D ambiguous. Per germline, CDR1 SQVTM and CDR2 ANQGSEA. This CDR3 is 13 amino acids long. Between the trimmed V and J ends, which lost 5 bases and 5 bases, there was a span of 12 bases. The CDR3 protein is CSVLGFGTGELFF. The DNA of the CDR3 is TGCAGCGTTTTGGGGTTCGGGACCGGGGAGCTGTTTTTT.

The V call is TRBV7-2, the J call TRBJ1-1, with a tentative D call TRBD1 (5 bases). V was shortened by 5 bases and J by 1 base, with 14 bases between the two germline ends. CDR3 length: 15 residues. The germline V gene encodes CDR1 SGHTA and CDR2 FQGNSA. The DNA for the CDR3 is TGTGCCAGCAGCCCCGTGGGGACCCCGAACACTGAAGCTTTCTTT. Amino acid sequence: CASSPVGTPNTEAFF.

V and J are TRBV20-1 and TRBJ2-7, with a tentative D call TRBD2 (6 bases). This CDR3 comprises 15 residues. Germline lookup yields CDR1 DFQATT and CDR2 SNEGSKA (reference sequence). V lost 3 bases to trimming and J lost 0 bases, with 15 bases between them. Here the CDR3 reads CSASLPGRDSYEQYF. CDR3 DNA: TGCAGTGCTAGCCTACCCGGGCGGGACTCCTACGAGCAGTACTTC.

The gene calls are TRBV20-1 and TRBJ1-4; possible D gene TRBD1, 6 bases. The germline CDR1 and CDR2 sequences are DFQATT and SNEGSKA (reference sequence). Trimming shortened V by 3 bases and J by 0 bases, and 20 bases separated the two germline ends. The CDR3 is 18 amino acids. CDR3 residues: CSASPPTGLSATNEKLFF. DNA for the CDR3: TGCAGTGCTAGCCCTCCGACAGGTCTCTCTGCAACTAATGAAAAACTGTTTTTT.

This clonotype was seen only a few times. The chain has TRBV6-5 and TRBJ1-5, with a possible D match to TRBD1 (5 bases). The CDR3 totals 14 residues. From germline, CDR1 is MNHEY and CDR2 SVGAGI. The V gene lost 4 bases and the J gene lost 6 bases, with 13 bases spanning the gap. As DNA, the CDR3 is TGTGCCAGCAGTTTTGATCAGGGCGCTCAGCCCCAGCATTTT. Translation: CASSFDQGAQPQHF.

The gene calls are TRBV10-3 and TRBJ2-1, with 13 bases aligning to TRBD2. CDR3 size: 19 residues. V shed 0 bases, J shed 5 bases, and the junction held 10 bases outside the gene matches. Germline V lookup: CDR1 ENHRY, CDR2 SYGVKD. The CDR3 region is CAISESHRGTSGVHNEQFF. The CDR3 nucleotides are TGTGCCATCAGTGAGTCTCACAGGGGGACTAGCGGGGTACACAATGAGCAGTTCTTC.